A selection of T cell receptor beta chains follows, all from one sample in a study of cytomegalovirus exposure and HLA in healthy donors. TCRdb's copy holds only in-frame clones and misses some; the assay was immunoSEQ multiplex PCR. Here the sample spans 200,000 to 250,000 clones, roughly 84% being singletons. Sequencing input: PBMCs. Source of these receptors: a girl aged 5-17 years in good health and CMV-seronegative. The CDR3 runs from the conserved cysteine through the conserved F or W. D genes are given only for firm matches. A row's size may be missing; if present it is once, few, many or a size class.

D	size	V	J	CDR3	DNA
NA	NA	TRBV5-6	TRBJ1-2	CASSYVWSLTYYGGYTF	TGTGCCAGCAGCTACGTTTGGTCGCTAACCTATTATGGTGGCTACACCTTC
NA	NA	TRBV18	TRBJ2-2	CASSPSNPHILTGELFF	TGTGCCAGCTCACCCTCAAATCCCCACATTCTTACCGGGGAGCTGTTTTTT
NA	NA	TRBV6-6	TRBJ1-1	CATRRGSSMNTEAFF	TGTGCCACCCGAAGAGGGTCCTCAATGAACACTGAAGCTTTCTTT
NA	NA	TRBV2	TRBJ1-1	CASGLGTEAFF	TGTGCCAGCGGTCTCGGCACTGAAGCTTTCTTT
TRBD2	NA	TRBV27	TRBJ2-1	CASSFRAAREGLSYNEQFF	TGTGCCAGCAGTTTCAGGGCGGCGCGGGAGGGCCTTTCCTACAATGAGCAGTTCTTC
TRBD1	NA	TRBV5-4	TRBJ2-3	CASSLTTGHTDTQYF	TGTGCCAGCAGCTTGACGACAGGGCATACAGATACGCAGTATTTT
NA	NA	TRBV28	TRBJ2-5	CASSLPLAAWETQYF	TGTGCCAGCAGTTTACCCCTGGCTGCATGGGAGACCCAGTACTTC
TRBD2	NA	TRBV4-1	TRBJ2-6	CASSHGLAGISGANVLTF	TGCGCCAGCAGCCACGGACTAGCGGGAATCTCTGGGGCCAACGTCCTGACTTTC
NA	NA	TRBV11-2	TRBJ1-3	CASSLGVGPGAGNTIYF	TGTGCCAGCAGCTTGGGAGTCGGACCAGGGGCTGGAAACACCATATATTTT
NA	NA	TRBV28	TRBJ1-2	CASSPSRGLGNYGYTF	TGTGCCAGCAGTCCCTCCCGGGGGTTGGGTAACTATGGCTACACCTTC
TRBD2	few	TRBV19	TRBJ2-4	CASSIELAGLKAKNIQYF	TGTGCCAGTAGTATAGAACTAGCGGGGTTAAAAGCCAAAAACATTCAGTACTTC
TRBD2	few	TRBV19	TRBJ2-1	CASRTSGGDNEQFF	TGTGCCAGTAGAACTAGCGGGGGGGACAATGAGCAGTTCTTC
TRBD2	NA	TRBV4-3	TRBJ2-3	CASSQRLAGGSDTQYF	TGCGCCAGCAGCCAAAGACTAGCGGGGGGTTCAGATACGCAGTATTTT
TRBD1	NA	TRBV5-1	TRBJ2-3	CASSPRRTGTGTDTQYF	TGCGCCAGCAGCCCCCGGCGGACAGGAACTGGCACAGATACGCAGTATTTT
TRBD1	NA	TRBV13	TRBJ2-7	CASSPGQFYEQYF	TGTGCCAGCAGCCCGGGACAGTTCTACGAGCAGTACTTC
TRBD2	once	TRBV5-1	TRBJ2-1	CASSPLLAGAYNEQFF	TGCGCCAGCAGCCCATTACTAGCGGGGGCCTACAATGAGCAGTTCTTC
NA	NA	TRBV6-1	TRBJ1-1	CASSEVPGLTEAFF	TGTGCCAGCAGTGAAGTCCCAGGGCTCACTGAAGCTTTCTTT
TRBD1	NA	TRBV4-1	TRBJ1-5	CASSHHPGATGDNQPQHF	TGCGCCAGCAGCCACCACCCGGGGGCAACAGGGGACAATCAGCCCCAGCATTTT
NA	NA	TRBV27	TRBJ2-3	CASSLQTRRVSTDTQYF	TGTGCCAGCAGTTTACAAACTAGAAGGGTCAGCACAGATACGCAGTATTTT
TRBD1	NA	TRBV13	TRBJ1-2	CASSFDRGRGYGYTF	TGTGCCAGCAGCTTCGACAGGGGGCGCGGGTATGGCTACACCTTC
NA	NA	TRBV6-5	TRBJ2-1	CASSQGTITYNEQFF	TGTGCCAGCAGTCAAGGGACAATTACCTACAATGAGCAGTTCTTC
TRBD1	NA	TRBV28	TRBJ2-1	CASSLLSTGDRAQFF	TGTGCCAGCAGTTTATTATCCACAGGGGACAGGGCTCAGTTCTTC
TRBD1	NA	TRBV5-1	TRBJ1-4	CASSLSGQDNKKLFF	TGCGCCAGCAGCTTGTCGGGACAGGACAACAAAAAACTGTTTTTT
NA	NA	TRBV12-5	TRBJ2-1	CASGSENEQFF	TGTGCTAGTGGTTCAGAAAATGAGCAGTTCTTC
NA	NA	TRBV13	TRBJ2-7	CASSLMGSSYEQYF	TGTGCCAGCAGCTTAATGGGCAGCTCCTACGAGCAGTACTTC
TRBD1	NA	TRBV28	TRBJ1-1	CASTTGQRNTEAFF	TGTGCCAGCACGACGGGACAGAGGAACACTGAAGCTTTCTTT
TRBD1	NA	TRBV7-9	TRBJ1-3	CASSLLGQGASGNTIYF	TGTGCCAGCAGCTTATTGGGACAGGGGGCCTCTGGAAACACCATATATTTT
NA	NA	TRBV28	TRBJ1-2	CASSLTRGGGTWGYTF	TGTGCCAGCAGTTTAACCCGAGGGGGGGGAACCTGGGGCTACACCTTC
TRBD1	NA	TRBV6-1	TRBJ1-5	CASSETGQANQPQHF	TGTGCCAGCAGTGAAACGGGACAGGCTAATCAGCCCCAGCATTTT
TRBD1	NA	TRBV28	TRBJ1-1	CASRQGLSEAFF	TGTGCCAGCCGACAGGGGTTATCTGAAGCTTTCTTT
TRBD2	NA	TRBV7-2	TRBJ2-5	CASSLEIAGGFGTQYF	TGTGCCAGCAGCTTAGAAATAGCGGGAGGATTTGGGACCCAGTACTTC
TRBD2	NA	TRBV27	TRBJ2-1	CASSLGGSGRINEQFF	TGTGCCAGCAGTTTGGGTGGCAGCGGGAGGATCAATGAGCAGTTCTTC
TRBD2	NA	TRBV6-5	TRBJ2-7	CASSRLAGGLNEQYF	TGTGCCAGCAGTCGACTAGCGGGGGGGCTGAACGAGCAGTACTTC
TRBD2	NA	TRBV5-1	TRBJ2-7	CASSLAATAGSEQYF	TGCGCCAGCAGCTTGGCGGCGACAGCGGGGAGCGAGCAGTACTTC
NA	few	TRBV10-3	TRBJ2-2	CAISERATGELFF	TGTGCCATCAGTGAACGTGCGACCGGGGAGCTGTTTTTT
TRBD2	NA	TRBV2	TRBJ2-2	CASLLAGATGELFF	TGTGCCAGCCTTTTAGCGGGGGCCACCGGGGAGCTGTTTTTT
NA	NA	TRBV6-5	TRBJ1-5	CASSYGGYSNQPQHF	TGTGCCAGCAGTTACGGCGGGTATAGCAATCAGCCCCAGCATTTT
NA	once	TRBV30	TRBJ1-2	CAWSGTNYGYTF	TGTGCCTGGAGCGGGACTAACTATGGCTACACCTTC
NA	once	TRBV27	TRBJ2-7	CASSYTEHYEQYF	TGTGCCAGCAGTTATACCGAGCACTACGAGCAGTACTTC
TRBD1	NA	TRBV10-3	TRBJ1-3	CAISAPGQAGGNTIYF	TGTGCCATCAGTGCTCCGGGACAGGCCGGGGGAAACACCATATATTTT
NA	NA	TRBV2	TRBJ1-5	CASSELAGNQPQHF	TGTGCCAGCAGCGAATTAGCGGGAAATCAGCCCCAGCATTTT
TRBD1	few	TRBV5-4	TRBJ1-1	CASSLAQGANTEAFF	TGTGCCAGCAGCTTGGCTCAGGGGGCGAACACTGAAGCTTTCTTT
NA	NA	TRBV19	TRBJ1-1	CASSVTGEAFF	TGTGCCAGTAGTGTAACAGGAGAAGCTTTCTTT
NA	NA	TRBV14	TRBJ1-1	CASSQNGGPEAFF	TGTGCCAGCAGTCAAAATGGGGGCCCTGAAGCTTTCTTT
NA	NA	TRBV7-3	TRBJ1-1	CASSDSGGMNTEAFF	TGTGCCAGCAGCGACAGCGGGGGGATGAACACTGAAGCTTTCTTT
NA	NA	TRBV29-1	TRBJ2-5	CSAPILGGETQYF	TGCAGCGCCCCGATTCTGGGGGGAGAGACCCAGTACTTC
TRBD2	few	TRBV27	TRBJ2-1	CASRELADNEQFF	TGTGCCAGCAGAGAACTAGCGGACAATGAGCAGTTCTTC
TRBD1	NA	TRBV7-2	TRBJ2-1	CASRRQGSSYNEQFF	TGTGCCAGCAGACGACAGGGCAGCTCCTACAATGAGCAGTTCTTC
NA	NA	TRBV6-1	TRBJ1-2	CASRGGPVDGYTF	TGTGCCAGCAGGGGGGGGCCGGTCGATGGCTACACCTTC
TRBD2	once	TRBV7-9	TRBJ2-7	CASSPRTSGAYEQYF	TGTGCCAGCAGCCCGCGGACTAGCGGAGCCTACGAGCAGTACTTC
NA	NA	TRBV6-6	TRBJ1-1	CASGYTEAFF	TGTGCCAGCGGCTACACTGAAGCTTTCTTT
NA	NA	TRBV7-8	TRBJ2-7	CASSLVLVGSYEQYF	TGTGCCAGCAGCTTGGTACTAGTCGGCTCCTACGAGCAGTACTTC
NA	few	TRBV4-3	TRBJ1-3	CASSQDLGRAGGNTIYF	TGCGCCAGCAGCCAAGATCTGGGCAGGGCTGGTGGAAACACCATATATTTT
TRBD1	NA	TRBV7-3	TRBJ2-7	CASSRNRDRAFGVVSYEQYF	TGTGCCAGCAGCCGAAACAGGGACAGGGCTTTCGGTGTTGTCTCCTACGAGCAGTACTTC
TRBD1	NA	TRBV14	TRBJ2-7	CASSQGMGTGNRNEQYF	TGTGCCAGCAGCCAAGGAATGGGGACAGGGAATCGGAACGAGCAGTACTTC
NA	once	TRBV6-5	TRBJ1-3	CASSLSPAGNTIYF	TGTGCCAGCAGTTTATCTCCCGCTGGAAACACCATATATTTT
NA	NA	TRBV5-5	TRBJ2-7	CASSFSRTSYEQYF	TGTGCCAGCAGCTTTAGTAGAACCTCCTACGAGCAGTACTTC
NA	NA	TRBV28	TRBJ1-5	CASSRSGLLNQPQHF	TGTGCCAGCAGCCGGTCGGGACTGCTCAATCAGCCCCAGCATTTT
NA	NA	TRBV4-3	TRBJ1-1	CASSQEQATEAFF	TGCGCCAGCAGCCAAGAACAGGCAACTGAAGCTTTCTTT
NA	NA	TRBV18	TRBJ1-5	CASSPQDSFNQPQHF	TGTGCCAGCTCACCTCAAGACAGTTTCAATCAGCCCCAGCATTTT